This T cell receptor (beta chain) derives from a study of Ad26.COV2.S vaccination and SARS-CoV-2 variants. As concerns this clone: Its antigen remains unidentified.

General study findings and limits: Comparable non-spike TCR breadth was observed in vaccine and placebo recipients. After vaccination, reports described spike-specific CD8+ and CD4+ T cell responses as showing substantial breadth. People who got the vaccine had more spike-specific TCR breadth than people who got placebo.

Profiled with immunoSEQ multiplex PCR; TCRdb holds only in-frame clones, not every one. The sample contains 450,000 to 550,000 clones, roughly 87% of which appear only once. Sample treatment: some 20 received Ad26.COV2.S at low or high dose, single or two shots; a few received placebo; per-sample allocation not given. Repertoires come from day 63 after the first vaccine or placebo injection. The CDR3 runs to 13 residues. The V and J ends lost 3 bases and 2 bases respectively, with 6 bases between them. Germline CDR1 SGDLS, CDR2 YYNGEE. The V call is TRBV9, the J call TRBJ1-5; tentative D call: TRBD1 (6 bases). The material was peripheral blood, obtained in a trial of Ad26.COV2.S vaccine versus placebo. This TCR was sampled from a person aged 18-65 years who received the Ad26.COV2.S COVID-19 vaccine or a placebo. For the CDR3, the DNA is TGTGCCAGCAGCGGACAGGGCAATCAGCCCCAGCATTTT. It specifies CASSGQGNQPQHF.